The 11 T cell receptor beta chains below all came from one sample that was sequenced in a study of cytotoxic CD8 clonotypes in ibrutinib-treated CLL. Here immunoSEQ multiplex PCR was the method, and the copy in TCRdb shows in-frame clones only, minus some. The sample shows fewer than 90,000 clones, roughly 72% of them seen only once. This specimen consisted of PBMCs, obtained after 12 months of ibrutinib treatment. These receptors were obtained from a human donor with chronic lymphocytic leukemia.

The chain couples TRBV5-1 to TRBJ2-2, with D possibly TRBD1 on 5 matching bases. The CDR3 sequence is 12 residues long. V was pared by 6 bases and J by 5 bases, with 8 bases between. Germline CDR1 reads SGHRS; CDR2 reads YFSETQ. CDR3 in DNA: TGCGCCAGCAACCAGGGTACCGGGGAGCTGTTTTTT. Protein sequence: CASNQGTGELFF.

This sequence joins TRBV28 and TRBJ1-5, with D uncertain. This CDR3 comprises 12 residues. The V end lost 6 bases, the J end lost 9 bases, and 12 bases lay between the germline ends. Germline lookup yields CDR1 MDHEN and CDR2 SYDVKM. This chain's CDR3 is CASSPSELPQHF. In DNA, the CDR3 is TGTGCCAGCAGCCCATCCGAGTTGCCCCAGCATTTT.

This chain joins TRBV5-6 and TRBJ2-5; possibly TRBD2 for D (6 bases). Deletions cut 4 bases from V and 5 bases from J, with 15 bases between. CDR1 and CDR2 from the germline V gene are SGHDT and YYEEEE. The CDR3 is 14 amino acids. The CDR3 loop is CASSGTGVEETQYF. CDR3 DNA: TGTGCCAGCAGCGGGACGGGGGTGGAGGAGACCCAGTACTTC.

V and J are TRBV18 and TRBJ2-7; TRBD1 agrees at 7 bases. The CDR3 is made up of 14 amino acids. In germline, CDR1 is KGHSH, CDR2 LQKENI. V shed 4 bases, J shed 4 bases, and the junction held 7 bases outside the gene matches. CDR3 region: CASSRGTANYEQYF. Written as DNA, the CDR3 is TGTGCCAGCTCACGAGGGACAGCGAATTACGAGCAGTACTTC.

The chain uses TRBV5-1 and TRBJ2-3; weak D call: TRBD1 (5 bases). Deletions cut 4 bases from V and 4 bases from J, with 22 bases between. The germline gives CDR1 SGHRS, CDR2 YFSETQ. The CDR3 covers 17 residues. The CDR3 coding sequence is TGCGCCAGCAGCCCCCAGGGTCGGGTATTCGGCGCAGATACGCAGTATTTT. Amino acids: CASSPQGRVFGADTQYF.

This chain joins TRBV27 and TRBJ1-6, with D possibly matching TRBD1 (5 bases). V gave up 7 bases and J gave up 7 bases, with 14 bases separating them. The CDR3 loop spans 14 amino acids. The germline gives CDR1 MNHEY, CDR2 SMNVEV (reference sequence). In DNA, the CDR3 is TGTGCCAGCACCTTTACAGGTCCCAATTCACCCCTCCACTTT. Amino acids: CASTFTGPNSPLHF.

The table lists this clone with a count of one. This sample also contains other DNA sequences that code for the same CDR3. The V and J genes are TRBV29-1 and TRBJ2-7; TRBD1 aligns across 7 bases. Germline V gene sequence: CDR1 SQVTM, CDR2 ANQGSEA. The V and J ends lost 5 bases and 1 base, in that order; junction bases with no gene match: 2. The CDR3 is made up of 12 amino acids. Written as DNA, the CDR3 is TGCAGCGTTAGACAGGGTTCCTACGAGCAGTACTTC. Amino acids: CSVRQGSYEQYF.

This clone is a singleton in its sample. V gene TRBV6-5 combines with J gene TRBJ1-2; D perhaps matches TRBD1 (5 bases). There are 14 residues in the CDR3. CDR1 and CDR2 from the germline V gene are MNHEY and SVGAGI. The V end lost 2 bases, the J end lost 5 bases, and 12 bases lay between the germline ends. The chain's CDR3 is CASSYARAGYGYTF. CDR3 in DNA: TGTGCCAGCAGTTACGCTCGGGCAGGGTATGGCTACACCTTC.

This chain uses TRBV28 with TRBJ1-1; D possibly corresponds to TRBD1 (5 bases). V was shortened by 6 bases and J by 3 bases, with 14 bases between the two germline ends. The CDR3 sequence is 14 residues long. Germline lookup yields CDR1 MDHEN and CDR2 SYDVKM. The CDR3, as DNA: TGTGCCAGCAGCCAGGGCGATCATTACACTGAAGCTTTCTTT. Its translation: CASSQGDHYTEAFF.

This chain connects TRBV27 to TRBJ2-2; a possible D gene is TRBD1 (5 bases). Germline CDR1 MNHEY, CDR2 SMNVEV (reference sequence). The length of the CDR3 is 15 residues. V dropped 6 bases and J dropped 5 bases, with 16 bases sitting between them. DNA for the CDR3: TGTGCCAGCAGCGCGTCTGGCAGGGCAACCGGGGAGCTGTTTTTT. This encodes CASSASGRATGELFF.

This chain links TRBV30 with TRBJ1-5, with D unresolved. Looked up from germline, CDR1 is GTSNPN and CDR2 is SVGIG (reference sequence). The V end lost 2 bases, the J end lost 2 bases, and 16 bases lay between the germline ends. The CDR3 runs 16 residues. CDR3 coding DNA: TGTGCCTGGAGTACCGGATCCGGATCGGGCAATCAGCCCCAGCATTTT. Its translation: CAWSTGSGSGNQPQHF.